The TCR beta chain described here comes from a study of blood T cell repertoires in COVID-19. On the study more broadly: Samples of COVID-19 (acute and convalescent) were obtained from the United States, Italy and Spain.

Germline V gene sequence: CDR1 SGHVS, CDR2 FQNEAQ. The germline V and J ends were trimmed by 1 base and 0 bases, with 13 bases remaining between them. The CDR3 consists of 18 residues. In the original analysis: Amplification of reference gene primers provided the estimated nucleated cell counts. Data came from immunoSEQ multiplex PCR; TCRdb stores just in-frame clones and leaves some out. V and J calls and clone size are copied from that table; D and trimming were computed from the DNA. The sample has about 210,000 clones, about three quarters seen once; the top ten hold over 7%. Source material: peripheral blood. The TCR comes from a woman in her seventies with acute or convalescent COVID-19. J is TRBJ1-6 and V is TRBV7-8, with D unclear. The CDR3: CASSLGYIGSSYNSPLHF. CDR3 in DNA: TGTGCCAGCAGCTTAGGGTATATAGGGAGCTCCTATAATTCACCCCTCCACTTT.